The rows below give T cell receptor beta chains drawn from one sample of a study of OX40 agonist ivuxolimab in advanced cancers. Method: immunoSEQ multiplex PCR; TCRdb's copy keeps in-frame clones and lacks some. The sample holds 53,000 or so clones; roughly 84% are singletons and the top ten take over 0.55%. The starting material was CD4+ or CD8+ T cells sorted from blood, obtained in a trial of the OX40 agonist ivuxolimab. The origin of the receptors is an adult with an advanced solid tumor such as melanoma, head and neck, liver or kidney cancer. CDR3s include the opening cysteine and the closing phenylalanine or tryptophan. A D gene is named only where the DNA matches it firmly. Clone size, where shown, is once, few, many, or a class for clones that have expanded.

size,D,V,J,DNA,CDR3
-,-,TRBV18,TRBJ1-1,TGTGCCAGCTCACCGGACAGTGCGAACACTGAAGCTTTCTTT,CASSPDSANTEAFF
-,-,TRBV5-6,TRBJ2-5,TGTGCCAGCAGCTTGAGGGAGACCCAGTACTTC,CASSLRETQYF
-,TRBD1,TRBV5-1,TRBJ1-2,TGCGCCAGCAGCTTAAACCGGGACAGTCCCGGCTACACCTTC,CASSLNRDSPGYTF
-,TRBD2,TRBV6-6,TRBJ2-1,TGTGCCAGCAGGACTAGCGCGAGGTCGGAGCAGTTCTTC,CASRTSARSEQFF
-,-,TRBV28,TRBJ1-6,TGTGCCAGCCCCCGACATATCTATAATTCACCCCTCCACTTT,CASPRHIYNSPLHF
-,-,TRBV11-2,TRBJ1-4,TGTGCCAGCAGCTCCTTAGGACAGAAGGGGAATGAAAAACTGTTTTTT,CASSSLGQKGNEKLFF
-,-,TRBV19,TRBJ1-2,TGTGCCAGTAGTATGGCTGTCTATGGCTACACCTTC,CASSMAVYGYTF
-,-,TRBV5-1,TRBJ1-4,TGCGCCAGCAGCTTGGCCCCAGTCGGGAGGGGAAATGAAAAACTGTTTTTT,CASSLAPVGRGNEKLFF
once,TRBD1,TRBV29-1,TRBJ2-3,TGCAGCGTAGTCAGGGGGGATACGCAGTATTTT,CSVVRGDTQYF
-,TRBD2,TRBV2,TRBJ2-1,TGTGCCACAACCGGACTAGCAAACAATGAGCAGTTCTTC,CATTGLANNEQFF
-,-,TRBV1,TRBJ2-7,TGCACCAGCAGCCAAGAAACTGTCCGGACTAGCGCCTACGAGCAGTACTTC,CTSSQETVRTSAYEQYF
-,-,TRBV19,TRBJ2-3,TGTGCCAGTAGTCCCCAGGCTAGCTCAGATACGCAGTATTTT,CASSPQASSDTQYF
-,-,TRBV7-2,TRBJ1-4,TGTGCCAGCAGCTTAGGTCCAGAAAAACTGTTTTTT,CASSLGPEKLFF
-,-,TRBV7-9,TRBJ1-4,TGTGCCAGCAGCTCCCGGGGGTCCGATGAAAAACTGTTTTTT,CASSSRGSDEKLFF
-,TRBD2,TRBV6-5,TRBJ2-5,TGTGCCAGCAGTTACGGTCCTAGCGGGAGAGGGGAGACCCAGTACTTC,CASSYGPSGRGETQYF
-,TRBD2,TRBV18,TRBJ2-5,TGTGCCAGCTCACCAAGGGGAGGGGAGCAAGAGACCCAGTACTTC,CASSPRGGEQETQYF
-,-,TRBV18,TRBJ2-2,TGTGCCAGCTCACGGGGAACGAACACCGGGGAGCTGTTTTTT,CASSRGTNTGELFF
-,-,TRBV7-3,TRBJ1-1,TGTGCCAGCAGCTTAACACCGGAGTTTAAGAACACTGAAGCTTTCTTT,CASSLTPEFKNTEAFF
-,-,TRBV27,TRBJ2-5,TGTGCCAGCAGTCCCCGGGCGGGGGCCCAAGAGACCCAGTACTTC,CASSPRAGAQETQYF
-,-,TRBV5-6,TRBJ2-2,TGTGCCAGCAGGATGGCCCACCTGAACACCGGGGAGCTGTTTTTT,CASRMAHLNTGELFF
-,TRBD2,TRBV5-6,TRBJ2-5,TGTGCCAGCAGCCAAGCCGGGACTAGCGGCCTCCAAGAGACCCAGTACTTC,CASSQAGTSGLQETQYF